This TCR beta chain was obtained from a study of identical twins' blood T cells (dated by TCRdb to the early 2010s). In the study overall: The approximately twelve libraries, six for the alpha chain and six for the beta chain, yielded 50 million or so Illumina reads in total. The study compared TCR alpha and beta chain repertoires of three pairs of monozygous twins using next-generation sequencing to assess genetic influence on repertoire formation. Study-level results and caveats: The count of CDR3 clonotypes shared by two donors depended mainly on the product of the two donors' cloneset sizes, and twins did not clearly depart from this trend. Independent studies were stated to be required to validate the proposed role of the TCRalpha J segment in MHC recognition during thymic selection. V gene usage was reported to be markedly more similar within twin pairs than between unrelated donors, even among non-selected out-of-frame TCRbeta clonotypes. Because the twins were reared together, environmental influences could not be ruled out as the explanation for twin similarity. Among the most abundant TCRbeta clonotypes, more CDR3 sequences were shared by each donor with her twin than with unrelated donors.

Libraries came from 5' RACE. The run used an Illumina Genome Analyzer IIx. To prepare the RNA-based TCR cDNA libraries, a previously described protocol was followed, with several modifications. Sample-specific barcodes were introduced on both ends of each TCR cDNA library during cDNA synthesis and amplification to prevent cross-contamination. The source study handled its data this way. Each individual had between about 85,000 and nearly 500,000 identified clonotypes, and each library contained roughly 2 to 3.6 million CDR3-containing reads. Reads with improper barcode index combinations were discarded, after which clonesets were built for each library with the MiTCR software. MiTCR filtered or rescued low-quality reads and corrected PCR and sequencing errors when assembling CDR3 clonotypes. Artificial out-of-frame clonotypes were mapped to in-frame sequences, with one indel allowed in the CDR3, and then removed. To measure how similar V and J gene usage was between donors, Jensen-Shannon divergence was divided by mean entropy. Clones were called with MiXCR by TCRdb after fastp trimmed the public reads at Q25, and only in-frame beta chains were retained. Records with the same CDR3 protein are collapsed into one entry carrying the most frequent genes and DNA. TCRdb assigned the V and J calls; the authors' analysis was not used. The sample has 400,000 or so distinct CDR3 sequences on record, about 28% of them singletons. The ten largest clonotypes hold 5.5% to 6.5% of the sample.

The donors were six healthy women who made up three monozygous twin pairs. All three twin pairs had been raised together and were thought likely to have encountered the same vaccines and infectious agents. RNA was isolated from peripheral blood mononuclear cells and used to prepare TCR cDNA libraries. This clonotype was detected a few times. Its target antigen remains unknown. The sample holds no much larger clone one base away, and base qualities are not on file. The V end gives up 6 bases and the J end 4 bases, leaving 8 bases in the junction not matched to a gene. The CDR3 starts with the cysteine, ends with the phenylalanine, and has 15 residues. Only the CDR3 region is kept as DNA, spanning 45 bases read in frame from base 1. The CDR1 and CDR2 encoded by the germline V gene are WSHSY and SAAADI.

Recombination joined TRBV10-2 with TRBJ2-1, and 8 junctional nucleotides match TRBD1. The TCR sequence derives from a woman aged 18 to 55 in good health. What was sequenced was PBMCs. The DNA reads as follows: TGCGCCAGCAGGAACCGGGACAGGTCATACAATGAGCAGTTCTTC. It codes for CASRNRDRSYNEQFF.